Included here is one T cell receptor (beta chain) sequence, with context. Its antigen is undetermined. The CDR3 extends over 10 amino acids. Between the trimmed V and J ends, which lost 3 bases and 6 bases, there was a span of 3 bases. The germline V gene has CDR1 DFQATT and CDR2 SNEGSKA (reference sequence). The entry originates in a study of beta chain features in type 1 diabetes. Overall study results and limits: The study found moderately but significantly shorter TCRB CDR3s in all four CD4+ subsets of Type 1 diabetes patients.

Since all of the isolated RNA was reverse transcribed, expressed TCRB transcripts were what got sequenced. Produced via immunoSEQ multiplex PCR; TCRdb's table is partial and in-frame only. The repertoire holds about 700,000 clones, under 15% seen once, with approximately 0.02% in the top ten. Sequencing used naive CD4+ T cells from blood. This sequence joins TRBV20-1 and TRBJ1-5; D remains ambiguous. The clonotype was recovered from a young man with type 1 diabetes. The DNA for the CDR3 is TGCAGTGCTAGGTTTCAGCCCCAGCATTTT. It is translated as CSARFQPQHF.